This entry lists 4 T cell receptor beta chains sequenced from one sample in a study of response to subunit inactivated influenza vaccine. TCRdb ran MiXCR on the RT-PCR reads and lists one entry per CDR3 protein. The table records 650,000 to 850,000 distinct CDR3 sequences, 11% to 15% of them present only once. Sequencing was performed on PBMCs from blood, taken around two weeks before vaccination. These receptor sequences come from a man aged 45 to 65 who received an inactivated influenza vaccine.

This clonotype has only a few counts. This chain links TRBV5-1 with TRBJ2-7; no definite D call. V was pared by 3 bases and J by 3 bases, with 16 bases between. CDR1 and CDR2 (germline): SGHRS, YFSETQ. The CDR3 covers 15 residues. The CDR3 DNA reads TGCGCCAGCAGCTCCGGTGGAAATGGAGTCTACGAGCAGTACTTC. Translating it yields CASSSGGNGVYEQYF.

This clonotype was seen only a few times. The V and J genes are TRBV11-2 and TRBJ2-5, with a tentative D call TRBD1 (5 bases). Germline values: CDR1 SGHAT, CDR2 FQNNGV. V lost 5 bases and J lost 3, with 10 bases in between. The CDR3 loop spans 13 amino acids. CDR3 in DNA: TGTGCCAGCAGCGTCGGACAAAAAGAGACCCAGTACTTC. Protein sequence: CASSVGQKETQYF.

This clonotype has more than one count but fewer than ten. The chain is built from TRBV5-1 and TRBJ2-2; no clear D. This CDR3 has 14 amino acids. CDR1 is SGHRS, CDR2 YFSETQ, per germline. V gave up 6 bases and J gave up 7 bases, with 16 bases separating them. The CDR3 reads CASTPNQANGELFF. The CDR3 DNA sequence: TGCGCCAGCACCCCTAATCAGGCGAACGGGGAGCTGTTTTTT.

In its sample, this clonotype was seen a few times. This sequence joins TRBV14 and TRBJ1-1, with D possibly being TRBD1 (5 bases). V lost 4 bases and J 6 bases, leaving 21 bases between the germline ends. The germline CDR1 and CDR2 sequences are SGHDN and FVKESK. There are 16 residues in the CDR3. The CDR3 here is CASSPLRQTVGSEAFF. CDR3 nucleotide sequence: TGTGCCAGCAGCCCCCTCCGACAGACCGTCGGCTCTGAAGCTTTCTTT. Full variable domain (missing parts from reference TRBV14 and TRBJ1-1): EAGVTQFPSHSVIEKGQTVTLRCDPISGHDNLYWYRRVMGKEIKFLLHFVKESKQDESGMPNNRFLAERTGGTYSTLKVQPAELEDSGVYFCASSPLRQTVGSEAFFGQGTRLTVV.